This T cell receptor beta chain was captured in a study of cytomegalovirus exposure and HLA in healthy donors. As for the study in general: Among the roughly 380 donors who were genotyped, about 84% fell in the genetic ancestry cluster that is associated with self-reported Caucasian donors.

V was clipped by 8 bases and J by 5 bases, with 25 bases between them. CDR1 and CDR2 from the germline V gene are SNHLY and FYNNEI. The CDR3 extends over 17 amino acids. 60 Vbeta and 13 Jbeta primers were used in PCR. Clones were read by immunoSEQ multiplex PCR, and TCRdb kept only the in-frame ones, dropping some. The sample contains about 130,000 clones, approximately 80% of which appear only once. The sequenced sample consisted of PBMCs. The origin of this receptor is a male donor in good health and CMV-seronegative. The rearrangement links TRBV2 to TRBJ1-5, with D unclear. This CDR3 reads CASRRHLGGTADQPQHF. The DNA of the CDR3 is TGTGCCAGCCGTCGTCACCTCGGCGGCACCGCAGATCAGCCCCAGCATTTT.